Listed below are T cell receptor beta chains from one sample, sequenced in a study of blood T cell repertoires in COVID-19. Clones were read by immunoSEQ multiplex PCR, and TCRdb kept only the in-frame ones, dropping some. The repertoire holds over 70,000 clones, around 85% seen once, with approximately 5.5% in the top ten. Sample: peripheral blood. All receptors come from a man aged 80 or over with acute or convalescent COVID-19. Each CDR3 is given with its conserved first and last residue. The D gene is left open where the match is weak. The size field is filled for only some rows; it gives once, few, many or a size class.

v_gene	j_gene	d_gene	abundance	CDR3nt	CDR3aa
TRBV2	TRBJ1-3	NA	NA	TGTGCCAGCAGGCCGGGTAGAGGGAGCTCTGGAAACACCATATATTTT	CASRPGRGSSGNTIYF
TRBV30	TRBJ1-2	NA	NA	TGTGCCTGGAGTGGGGGGGGTGAGGGACGGTATGGCTACACCTTC	CAWSGGGEGRYGYTF
TRBV5-1	TRBJ1-1	NA	NA	TGCGCCAGCAGTACGGTGGTGAACACTGAAGCTTTCTTT	CASSTVVNTEAFF
TRBV4-3	TRBJ2-1	TRBD1	NA	TGCGCCAGCAGCCGCGACAGGGGGCCTTACAATGAGCAGTTCTTC	CASSRDRGPYNEQFF
TRBV4-2	TRBJ2-7	TRBD1	NA	TGTGCCGCCGATGGGGGGACAGGAACCTACGAGCAGTACTTC	CAADGGTGTYEQYF
TRBV6-5	TRBJ2-7	TRBD2	NA	TGTGCCAGCAGCAATAGACTAGCGGGACGCGACGAGCAGTACTTC	CASSNRLAGRDEQYF
TRBV28	TRBJ1-5	TRBD1	few	TGTGCCAGCACGGACCAAGGGGGGACAGGTGGCAATCAGCCCCAGCATTTT	CASTDQGGTGGNQPQHF
TRBV29-1	TRBJ2-3	TRBD2	NA	TGCAGCGTTTCCCCCACTAGCGGGGGGGCCGCCGATACGCAGTATTTT	CSVSPTSGGAADTQYF
TRBV4-1	TRBJ1-5	TRBD1	NA	TGCGCCAGCAGCCAAGCCCGGACAGGGGGCGGCCAGCCCCAGCATTTT	CASSQARTGGGQPQHF
TRBV6-5	TRBJ2-5	TRBD2	few	TGTGCCAGCAGTTACGGGGTAGCGGGGAGCCAAGAGACCCAGTACTTC	CASSYGVAGSQETQYF
TRBV5-1	TRBJ1-4	NA	NA	TGCGCCAGCAGGGACAGTCCTAATGAAAAACTGTTTTTT	CASRDSPNEKLFF
TRBV3-1/TRBV3-2	TRBJ1-5	TRBD1	few	TGTGCCAGCAGCCAAGAAACAGGGGGCAATCAGCCCCAGCATTTT	CASSQETGGNQPQHF
TRBV27	TRBJ2-5	NA	NA	TGTGCCAGCAGTTTCCAGGGAACTTACCAAGAGACCCAGTACTTC	CASSFQGTYQETQYF
TRBV28	TRBJ2-5	TRBD1	few	TGTGCCAGCAGTGAATGGGACAGAGACCAAGAGACCCAGTACTTC	CASSEWDRDQETQYF
TRBV7-9	TRBJ1-5	NA	NA	TGTGCCAGCAGCTCCACTCTATATCAGCCCCAGCATTTT	CASSSTLYQPQHF
TRBV28	TRBJ2-3	TRBD2	NA	TGTGCCAGCAGTCTAGCGGGAGGGCCGGTAGATACGCAGTATTTT	CASSLAGGPVDTQYF
TRBV4-3	TRBJ2-7	NA	once	TGCGCCAGCAGCCAAGGACAGGAGGCCCACGAGCAGTACTTC	CASSQGQEAHEQYF
TRBV5-1	TRBJ2-2	NA	NA	TGCGCCAGCAGCTTGGCACAGGGTTGGACCGGGGAGCTGTTTTTT	CASSLAQGWTGELFF
TRBV7-2	TRBJ1-6	TRBD1	NA	TGTGCCAGCAGCTTGGGACAGGGTTATAATTCACCCCTCCACTTT	CASSLGQGYNSPLHF
TRBV11-3	TRBJ2-5	TRBD1	NA	TGTGCCAGCAGCCCCGGGACAGGGGGCTTGAGAGAGACCCAGTACTTC	CASSPGTGGLRETQYF
TRBV7-9	TRBJ1-5	TRBD1	few	TGTGCCAGCAGCTTAGGTCAGGGGGCCCAGCCCCAGCATTTT	CASSLGQGAQPQHF
TRBV10-3	TRBJ2-1	TRBD2	NA	TGTGCCATCAGTGAGTCGATGCGGGAGATATCCTTCAATGAGCAGTTCTTC	CAISESMREISFNEQFF
TRBV19	TRBJ2-1	TRBD1	NA	TGTGCCAGTAGTATCCCCGGGACAGGGAAGTATGAGCAGTTCTTC	CASSIPGTGKYEQFF
TRBV5-8	TRBJ2-1	TRBD2	NA	TGTGCCAGCAGCTTGGATGCTAGCGGGAGGGCAATATATGAGCAGTTCTTC	CASSLDASGRAIYEQFF
TRBV4-1	TRBJ2-6	NA	NA	TGCGCCAGCAGCCAAGACGCAGGCTCTGGGGCCAACGTCCTGACTTTC	CASSQDAGSGANVLTF
TRBV6-5	TRBJ1-6	TRBD1	few	TGTGCCAGCAATGTGGACAGGGTTAATTCACCCCTCCACTTT	CASNVDRVNSPLHF
TRBV19	TRBJ1-4	TRBD1	NA	TGTGCCAGTAGTCCGGGACAGAATGAAAAACTGTTTTTT	CASSPGQNEKLFF
TRBV6-2/TRBV6-3	TRBJ1-1	NA	NA	TGTGCCAGCAGTTACTTCGGGTCCACTGAAGCTTTCTTT	CASSYFGSTEAFF
TRBV2	TRBJ1-2	TRBD1	NA	TGTGCCAGCAGATCGACAGGGGACAACTATGGCTACACCTTC	CASRSTGDNYGYTF
TRBV19	TRBJ2-5	TRBD2	NA	TGTGCCAGTAGTGGGGGGACTAGCGCACAAGAGACCCAGTACTTC	CASSGGTSAQETQYF
TRBV7-9	TRBJ2-7	TRBD2	NA	TGTGCCAGCAGCCTTGGACTAGCGGACTCCTACGAGCAGTACTTC	CASSLGLADSYEQYF
TRBV4-1	TRBJ1-2	NA	NA	TGCGCCAGCAGCCAAGATGCAACAGGGATGTATGGCTACACCTTC	CASSQDATGMYGYTF
TRBV7-2	TRBJ2-1	TRBD2	NA	TGTGCCAGCAGTCCCACTCCGGGACTAGGGGGGGAGAATGAGCAGTTCTTC	CASSPTPGLGGENEQFF
TRBV7-3	TRBJ1-1	TRBD1	NA	TGTGCCAGCAGCTTCAGGGGGCCAGACACTGAAGCTTTCTTT	CASSFRGPDTEAFF
TRBV11-1	TRBJ2-7	NA	NA	TGTGCCAGCAGCTTACTGCAGGCCTACGAGCAGTACTTC	CASSLLQAYEQYF
TRBV3-1/TRBV3-2	TRBJ2-3	TRBD2	NA	TGTGCCAGCAGCCAGGCCCTGGGACTAGTAAGTTGGTCAGATACGCAGTATTTT	CASSQALGLVSWSDTQYF
TRBV19	TRBJ1-4	NA	NA	TGTGCAGCCCGGGGAGGTACAACTAATGAAAAACTGTTTTTT	CAARGGTTNEKLFF
TRBV27	TRBJ2-3	NA	NA	TGTGCCAGCAGTTTATCGATACCCGCCCTGGGCGATACGCAGTATTTT	CASSLSIPALGDTQYF
TRBV20-1	TRBJ2-1	TRBD1	NA	TGCAGTGCGAGTCCAACAGGGGCCCAGGGGAGAGATGAGCAGTTCTTC	CSASPTGAQGRDEQFF
TRBV28	TRBJ2-1	NA	NA	TGTGCCAGCAGTTTACCCCAAAGCGGGCTCTACAATGAGCAGTTCTTC	CASSLPQSGLYNEQFF
TRBV28	TRBJ2-6	TRBD1	NA	TGTGCCAGCAGTTTCACTCCGGGACAGGGATCTGGGGCCAACGTCCTGACTTTC	CASSFTPGQGSGANVLTF
TRBV11-1	TRBJ1-2	NA	NA	TGTGCCAGCAGCTTATCCGGGGATGGCTACACCTTC	CASSLSGDGYTF
TRBV11-3	TRBJ2-3	TRBD1	NA	TGTGCCAGCAGCCTGGGACAGGAACCAGATACGCAGTATTTT	CASSLGQEPDTQYF
TRBV28	TRBJ2-1	NA	NA	TGTGCCAGCGGTGCGGGCGGGAACTCCTACAATGAGCAGTTCTTC	CASGAGGNSYNEQFF
TRBV7-9	TRBJ1-1	NA	once	TGTGCCAGCAGCTTAAACAGGGACACTGAAGCTTTCTTT	CASSLNRDTEAFF
TRBV28	TRBJ1-5	NA	NA	TGTGCCAGCAGTAGTGTTTTGCGGATCTTGCAGCCCCAGCATTTT	CASSSVLRILQPQHF
TRBV28	TRBJ2-5	NA	NA	TGTGCCAGCAGTTCCGGGCAGGGTAAAGAGACCCAGTACTTC	CASSSGQGKETQYF
TRBV12-5	TRBJ2-6	NA	NA	TGTGCTAGTGGTTCCGTGGGGAGCTCTGGGGCCAACGTCCTGACTTTC	CASGSVGSSGANVLTF
TRBV5-1	TRBJ2-5	TRBD2	NA	TGCGCCAGCAGCCAAAGACTAGCGGGGCAAGAGACCCAGTACTTC	CASSQRLAGQETQYF
TRBV3-1/TRBV3-2	TRBJ2-5	NA	NA	TGTGCCAGCAGACATTTGACTCCCGGGGAGACCCAGTACTTC	CASRHLTPGETQYF
TRBV11-2	TRBJ2-4	TRBD1	NA	TGTGCCAGCAGCTACGGTATGGGGACAGAGGTGTTTCAGTACTTC	CASSYGMGTEVFQYF